The clone carrying this T cell receptor (beta chain) has ten or more counts. Its antigen is currently unknown. This entry comes from a study of regulatory T cells in long-lasting Graves disease. Overall study: More than 5 years of antithyroid drugs with positive TSH receptor antibodies defined persistent Graves' disease.

V dropped 2 bases and J dropped 0 bases, with 10 bases sitting between them. The CDR3 consists of 15 residues. Germline V lookup: CDR1 MNHEY, CDR2 SVGEGT. Study results and limitations: The small sample size may have reduced accuracy. There were preferences for TRBV28, TRBJ1-2 and TRBJ2-5 in persistent disease.

The time point was: persistent/refractory GD, antithyroid drugs over 5 years with positive TRAb. Construction of the TCR library relied on RNA isolated from PBMCs. For TCR beta, libraries came from iRepertoire HTBI primers and Arm-PCR of CDR3 regions. Source study methods: Gene usage covered around 62 TRBV and 11 to 15 TRBJ segments. TCRdb re-analysed the multiplex PCR reads in MiXCR, keeping a single row per CDR3 protein. TCRdb's processing, not the authors' own work, is the source of the V and J calls. The sample has some 470,000 distinct CDR3 sequences, 20% to 25% seen once. This TCR was sampled from a female donor with Graves disease. The sequences come from peripheral blood mononuclear cells (PBMCs), collected when the disease was refractory, from a patient treated with antithyroid drugs. The chain recombines TRBV6-2 or TRBV6-3 with TRBJ1-1; TRBD1 might be the D (5 bases). CDR3 DNA sequence: TGTGCCAGCAGTTACAGGGGAGACATGAACACTGAAGCTTTCTTT. It is translated as CASSYRGDMNTEAFF.